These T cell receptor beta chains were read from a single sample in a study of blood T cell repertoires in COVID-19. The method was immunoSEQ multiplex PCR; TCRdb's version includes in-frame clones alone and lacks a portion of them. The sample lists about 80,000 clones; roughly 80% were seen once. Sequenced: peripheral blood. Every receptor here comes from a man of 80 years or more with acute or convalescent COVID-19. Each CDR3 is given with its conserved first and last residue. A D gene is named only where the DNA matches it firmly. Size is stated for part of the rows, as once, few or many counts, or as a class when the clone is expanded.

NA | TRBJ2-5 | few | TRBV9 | TGTGCCAGCAGCGTTATTGACCAAGAGACCCAGTACTTC | CASSVIDQETQYF
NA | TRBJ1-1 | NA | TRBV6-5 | TGTGCCAGCACCAGGGGTAGTGAAGCTTTCTTT | CASTRGSEAFF
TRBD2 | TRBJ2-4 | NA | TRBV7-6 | TGTGCCAGCAGCCCCACGGGGGGGCACCCCAAAAACATTCAGTACTTC | CASSPTGGHPKNIQYF
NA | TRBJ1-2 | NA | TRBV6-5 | TGTGCCAGCAGCCCCGCAGGGGACTACGGCTACACCTTC | CASSPAGDYGYTF
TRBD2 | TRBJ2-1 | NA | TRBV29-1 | TGCAGCGTGCAGACCGGGACTAGCGGGGGAGCCAATGAGCAGTTCTTC | CSVQTGTSGGANEQFF
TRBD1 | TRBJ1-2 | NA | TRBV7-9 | TGTGCCAGCAGCTTTGGACAGGGGTACTATGGCTACACCTTC | CASSFGQGYYGYTF
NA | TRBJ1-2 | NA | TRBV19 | TGTGCCAGTAGTACGACAACCGCTAACTATGGCTACACCTTC | CASSTTTANYGYTF
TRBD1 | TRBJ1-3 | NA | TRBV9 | TGTGCCAGCAGCCTAGGTGGGACAGATGGAAACACCATATATTTT | CASSLGGTDGNTIYF
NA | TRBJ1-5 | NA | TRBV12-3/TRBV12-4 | TGTGCCAGCAGTTTAGACGGTTTGGAGCCCCAGCATTTT | CASSLDGLEPQHF
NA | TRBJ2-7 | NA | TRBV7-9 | TGTGCCAGCAGTCAGGCCCTTCCACCCTACGAGCAGTACTTC | CASSQALPPYEQYF
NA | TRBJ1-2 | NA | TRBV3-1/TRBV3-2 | TGTGCCAGCAGCCAAAGGGACACGAACTATGGCTACACCTTC | CASSQRDTNYGYTF
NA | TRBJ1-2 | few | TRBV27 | TGTGCCAGCAGCTCCAGGGTCGGAGACTATGGCTACACCTTC | CASSSRVGDYGYTF
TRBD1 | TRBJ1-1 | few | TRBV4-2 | TGTGCCAGCAGCCAGGCAGACAGGGACTCTGAAGCTTTCTTT | CASSQADRDSEAFF
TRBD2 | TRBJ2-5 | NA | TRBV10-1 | TGCGCCAGCATTTCCAAGACTAGCATAGAGACCCAGTACTTC | CASISKTSIETQYF
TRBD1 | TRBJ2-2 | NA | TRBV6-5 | TGTGCCAGCAGTCTCGGACAGGGACGGGCCGGGGAGCTGTTTTTT | CASSLGQGRAGELFF
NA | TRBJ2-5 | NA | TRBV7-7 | TGTGCTAGCAGCTTAGGGGCCATACAACAAGAGACCCAGTACTTC | CASSLGAIQQETQYF
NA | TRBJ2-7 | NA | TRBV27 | TGTGCCAGCAGTCGATGGACAGAAGATGGGAACGAGCAGTACTTC | CASSRWTEDGNEQYF
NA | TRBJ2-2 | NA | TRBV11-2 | TGTGCCAGCAGCTTAGATCGGGTCGGGCTGTTTTTT | CASSLDRVGLFF
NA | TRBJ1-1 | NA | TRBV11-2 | TGTGCCAGCAGCTTGCTGGGGGGCACTGAAGCTTTCTTT | CASSLLGGTEAFF
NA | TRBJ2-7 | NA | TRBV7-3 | TGTGCCAGCAGCCTAGGAGGTACCTACGAGCAGTACTTC | CASSLGGTYEQYF
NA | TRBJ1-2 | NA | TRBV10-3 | TGTGCCATCAGCCAGACAGGAGACTATGGCTACACCTTC | CAISQTGDYGYTF
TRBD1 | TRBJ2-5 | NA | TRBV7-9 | TGTGCCAGCAGCTTAGCGATGAACAGGGGGGAGACCCAGTACTTC | CASSLAMNRGETQYF
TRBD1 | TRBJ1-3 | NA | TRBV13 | TGTGCCAGCAGCTTAGGGGGACAGGGAGAAGGAAACACCATATATTTT | CASSLGGQGEGNTIYF
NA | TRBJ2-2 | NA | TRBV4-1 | TGCGCCAGCAGCCAAGATCGAGCAGGGGAGCGCACCGGGGAGCTGTTTTTT | CASSQDRAGERTGELFF
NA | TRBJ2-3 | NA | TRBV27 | TGTGCCAGCAGTTTAGCAGCGTCCGAGCCCACAGATACGCAGTATTTT | CASSLAASEPTDTQYF
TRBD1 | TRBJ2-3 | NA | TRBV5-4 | TGTGCCAGCAGCCCGAGGACAGGCGGCACAGATACGCAGTATTTT | CASSPRTGGTDTQYF
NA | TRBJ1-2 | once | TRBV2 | TGTGCCAGCAGCCAACAGTCGGGGAGCGGCTACACCTTC | CASSQQSGSGYTF
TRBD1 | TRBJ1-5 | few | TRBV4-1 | TGCGCCAGCAGCCTCCGGGACAGAAACAATCAGCCCCAGCATTTT | CASSLRDRNNQPQHF
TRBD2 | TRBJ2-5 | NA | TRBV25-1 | TGTGCCAGCTGGGGACTAGCGGAAGAGACCCAGTACTTC | CASWGLAEETQYF
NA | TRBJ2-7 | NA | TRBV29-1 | TGTATTAGGGGGGGCGAGCAGTACTTC | CIRGGEQYF
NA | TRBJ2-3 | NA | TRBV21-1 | TGTGCCAGCAGCCCCGGGGGGCGGTCAGGAGATACGCAGTATTTT | CASSPGGRSGDTQYF
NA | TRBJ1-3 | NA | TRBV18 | TGTGCCAGCTCACCACCGTCAGGGGTTGGAAACACCATATATTTT | CASSPPSGVGNTIYF
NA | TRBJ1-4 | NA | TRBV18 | TGTGCCAGCTCACCGACTACAGATAATGAAAAACTGTTTTTT | CASSPTTDNEKLFF
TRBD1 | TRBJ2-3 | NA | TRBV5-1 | TGCGCCAGCAGCTTGGAGGGGACAGGGGGTATGGATACGCAGTATTTT | CASSLEGTGGMDTQYF
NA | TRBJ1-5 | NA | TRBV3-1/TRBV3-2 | TGTGCCAGCAGCCAAGCCGGGTCGCCGCCCCAGCATTTT | CASSQAGSPPQHF
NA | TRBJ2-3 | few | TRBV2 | TGTGCCAGCAGTCGAGGACAGCCCACAGATACGCAGTATTTT | CASSRGQPTDTQYF
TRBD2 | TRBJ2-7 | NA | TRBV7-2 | TGTGCCAGCAGCTCAGAACCACTACCAGGGAGGGAGTACTTC | CASSSEPLPGREYF
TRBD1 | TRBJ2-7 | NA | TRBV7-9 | TGTGCCAGCAGCTTAACCGGGGGGACAGGGATAAAGTACGAGCAGTACTTC | CASSLTGGTGIKYEQYF
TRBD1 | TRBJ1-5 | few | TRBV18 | TGTGCCAGCACGGACAGGGATGGGGCCAATCAGCCCCAGCATTTT | CASTDRDGANQPQHF
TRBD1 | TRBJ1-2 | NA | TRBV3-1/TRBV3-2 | TGTGCCAGCAGCTACGGACAGGATTTAAACTATGGCTACACCTTC | CASSYGQDLNYGYTF
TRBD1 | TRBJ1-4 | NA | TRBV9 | TGTGCCAGCAGCGCAGGGGACAGCCGTAATGAAAAACTGTTTTTT | CASSAGDSRNEKLFF
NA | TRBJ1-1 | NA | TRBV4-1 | TGCGCCAGCAGCCAGGCGCTGAGGACTGAAGCTTTCTTT | CASSQALRTEAFF
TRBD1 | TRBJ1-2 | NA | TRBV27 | TGTGCCAGCAGGCCCACAGGGGGCGGCTATGGCTACACCTTC | CASRPTGGGYGYTF
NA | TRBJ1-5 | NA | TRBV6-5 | TGTGCCAGCAGCCCAAACAGTCCCCGCAATCAGCCCCAGCATTTT | CASSPNSPRNQPQHF
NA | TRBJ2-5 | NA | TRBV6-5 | TGTGCCAGCAGGGCTGAAGAGACCCAGTACTTC | CASRAEETQYF
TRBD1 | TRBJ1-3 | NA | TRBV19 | TGTGCCAGCGTTAAAGGGGGCGCTGCGAACACCATATATTTT | CASVKGGAANTIYF
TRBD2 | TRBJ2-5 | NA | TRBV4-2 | TGTGCCAGCAGCCAAGGGAGCGGGGGTGACCAAGAGACCCAGTACTTC | CASSQGSGGDQETQYF
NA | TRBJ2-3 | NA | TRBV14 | TGTGCCAGCAGCCAATTCGGGCTAGCACAAAGGGTGAGAGATACGCAGTATTTT | CASSQFGLAQRVRDTQYF
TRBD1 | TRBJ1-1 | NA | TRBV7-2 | TGTGCCAGCAGCGCTACAGGGGGAGGAACTGAAGCTTTCTTT | CASSATGGGTEAFF
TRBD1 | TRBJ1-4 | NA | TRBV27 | TGTGCCAGCAAGTCTTTGTCACAGGGGGGTTTTTATGAAAAACTGTTTTTT | CASKSLSQGGFYEKLFF